This is a list of T cell receptor beta chains from one sample in a study of blood T cell repertoires in COVID-19. Assay: immunoSEQ multiplex PCR; the TCRdb copy retains only in-frame clones and omits some. In the table there are around 170,000 clones, roughly 80% of which are singletons. Sequencing was carried out using peripheral blood. The receptors derive from a man aged 25 to 40 with active or convalescent COVID-19. CDR3s include the opening cysteine and the closing phenylalanine or tryptophan. The order of the fields is CDR3 DNA, CDR3 protein, D gene, clone size, J gene, V gene. A D gene is named only where the DNA matches it firmly. Rows may omit the clone size; those that give it use once, few, many or a size class.

DNA: TGTGCCAGCAGCCTTACTGGAGCTGGGCGGGACACTGAAGCTTTCTTT
CDR3: CASSLTGAGRDTEAFF
D: -
size: -
J: TRBJ1-1
V: TRBV14

DNA: TGTGCCAGCAGCCTTAGTACAGGCACAGATACGCAGTATTTT
CDR3: CASSLSTGTDTQYF
D: -
size: -
J: TRBJ2-3
V: TRBV6-6

DNA: TGTGCCAGCAGCCGCTTCGACAGGGGAGGGGAGACCCAGTACTTC
CDR3: CASSRFDRGGETQYF
D: -
size: -
J: TRBJ2-5
V: TRBV7-2

DNA: TGTGCCAGCAGTCTTCCGCCTACGGGACAGGGAAGAACCTACGAGCAGTACTTC
CDR3: CASSLPPTGQGRTYEQYF
D: TRBD1
size: -
J: TRBJ2-7
V: TRBV6-2/TRBV6-3

DNA: TGTGCCAGCAGCCTGGACTCTAATGAAAAACTGTTTTTT
CDR3: CASSLDSNEKLFF
D: -
size: few
J: TRBJ1-4
V: TRBV11-2

DNA: TGTGCCAGCAGACCCGGGACAGGGAGGGTCGAGCAGTACTTC
CDR3: CASRPGTGRVEQYF
D: TRBD1
size: -
J: TRBJ2-7
V: TRBV7-9

DNA: TGTGCCACCAGATCAGGGGGCATAACTGAAGCTTTCTTT
CDR3: CATRSGGITEAFF
D: TRBD1
size: -
J: TRBJ1-1
V: TRBV24-1

DNA: TGTGCCAGTACTTACAGCGGGGCGGCCTGGGATGAGCAGTTCTTC
CDR3: CASTYSGAAWDEQFF
D: TRBD2
size: -
J: TRBJ2-1
V: TRBV3-1/TRBV3-2

DNA: TGCGCCAGCAGCTTGGTCAGGAACACTGAAGCTTTCTTT
CDR3: CASSLVRNTEAFF
D: -
size: -
J: TRBJ1-1
V: TRBV5-1

DNA: TGTGCCACCAGTGAGGACAGGACCTATGGCTACACCTTC
CDR3: CATSEDRTYGYTF
D: TRBD1
size: once
J: TRBJ1-2
V: TRBV24-1

DNA: TGTGCCAGCAGCTTACCGGGACAGGGGACCCTCTCCTACGAGCAGTACTTC
CDR3: CASSLPGQGTLSYEQYF
D: TRBD1
size: -
J: TRBJ2-7
V: TRBV5-5

DNA: TGTGCCAGCAGTGGGGCAGGGAAGGCCAAAAACATTCAGTACTTC
CDR3: CASSGAGKAKNIQYF
D: -
size: -
J: TRBJ2-4
V: TRBV28

DNA: TGTGCCAGCAGCCAAAGCTCCTTCTACTATGGCTACACCTTC
CDR3: CASSQSSFYYGYTF
D: -
size: -
J: TRBJ1-2
V: TRBV14

DNA: TGTGCCAGCAGTTTAAGTGGACGTTTATCCGGGGGAGGTAATGGCTACACCTTC
CDR3: CASSLSGRLSGGGNGYTF
D: -
size: many
J: TRBJ1-2
V: TRBV28

DNA: TGTGCCAGCAGCTTACCTGACAGGGCGGACTATGGCTACACCTTC
CDR3: CASSLPDRADYGYTF
D: TRBD1
size: -
J: TRBJ1-2
V: TRBV7-2

DNA: TGTGCCAGCAGCTTAGTAGCGGGGGGGGATTCTAGCACAGATACGCAGTATTTT
CDR3: CASSLVAGGDSSTDTQYF
D: TRBD2
size: -
J: TRBJ2-3
V: TRBV13

DNA: TGTGCCAGCAGCCTGTCGACAGGAAACACTGAAGCTTTCTTT
CDR3: CASSLSTGNTEAFF
D: -
size: -
J: TRBJ1-1
V: TRBV7-6

DNA: TGTGCCAGCAGTGCAGGATGGACTGAAGCTTTCTTT
CDR3: CASSAGWTEAFF
D: -
size: -
J: TRBJ1-1
V: TRBV12-3/TRBV12-4

DNA: TGTGCCAGCAGTACCCGGGACAACCGCACAGATACGCAGTATTTT
CDR3: CASSTRDNRTDTQYF
D: -
size: -
J: TRBJ2-3
V: TRBV6-4

DNA: TGTGCCAGCAGCAGAGCGAGCGGGGAGTACACCATATATTTT
CDR3: CASSRASGEYTIYF
D: -
size: once
J: TRBJ1-3
V: TRBV7-2

DNA: TGTGCCAGCAGTTGGAGGACTAGCGGGGGGCCCAATGAGCAGTTCTTC
CDR3: CASSWRTSGGPNEQFF
D: TRBD2
size: -
J: TRBJ2-1
V: TRBV7-6

DNA: TGCGCCAGCACCTCAGGCTCGATGGGGACAGGGGTAAGGGTCGAGCAGTACTTC
CDR3: CASTSGSMGTGVRVEQYF
D: TRBD1
size: -
J: TRBJ2-7
V: TRBV5-1

DNA: TGTGCCTGGACCTTTCTTCCTATCTCTGGGGCCAACGTCCTGACTTTC
CDR3: CAWTFLPISGANVLTF
D: -
size: few
J: TRBJ2-6
V: TRBV30

DNA: TGTGCCAGCAGCTTAGGGGGGCCCTCCAACGAGCAGTACTTC
CDR3: CASSLGGPSNEQYF
D: -
size: -
J: TRBJ2-7
V: TRBV7-9

DNA: TGTGCCAGCAGTTACGGGGGACAGGGTCTATCTGACGAGCAGTACTTC
CDR3: CASSYGGQGLSDEQYF
D: TRBD1
size: -
J: TRBJ2-7
V: TRBV6-2/TRBV6-3

DNA: TGTGCCAGCAAACAGGGGCCCCACTATGGCTACACCTTC
CDR3: CASKQGPHYGYTF
D: TRBD1
size: -
J: TRBJ1-2
V: TRBV6-5

DNA: TGTGCCAGCAGTTTAGCCAGGGGCAGAGAAAAACTGTTTTTT
CDR3: CASSLARGREKLFF
D: -
size: once
J: TRBJ1-4
V: TRBV28

DNA: TGTGCCAGCAGTCTTTCGGTCTATAGCAATCAGCCCCAGCATTTT
CDR3: CASSLSVYSNQPQHF
D: -
size: -
J: TRBJ1-5
V: TRBV6-5

DNA: TGTGCCAGCAGCCAAGGTGGAGGGAACAAATATGGCTACACCTTC
CDR3: CASSQGGGNKYGYTF
D: -
size: few
J: TRBJ1-2
V: TRBV3-1/TRBV3-2

DNA: TGTGCCAGCAGCTTAGGGCTCCTCGAGCAGTACTTC
CDR3: CASSLGLLEQYF
D: -
size: -
J: TRBJ2-7
V: TRBV7-9

DNA: TGTGCCAGCAGTGAAGCGGGCAGGGCTCAAGAGACCCAGTACTTC
CDR3: CASSEAGRAQETQYF
D: -
size: -
J: TRBJ2-5
V: TRBV6-1

DNA: TGTGCCACCAGTGCGTTGAGCGGGAACTCCTACAATGAGCAGTTCTTC
CDR3: CATSALSGNSYNEQFF
D: TRBD2
size: -
J: TRBJ2-1
V: TRBV24-1

DNA: TGTGCCAGTAGTGCTACAGGGGCTGGAAACACCATATATTTT
CDR3: CASSATGAGNTIYF
D: TRBD1
size: -
J: TRBJ1-3
V: TRBV19

DNA: TGTGCCAGCAGCTACTCCGGGTCCCTCCTGAGGGAACTGTTTTTT
CDR3: CASSYSGSLLRELFF
D: -
size: -
J: TRBJ1-4
V: TRBV28

DNA: TGTGCCAGCAGCCAGGAAGCGGGAGGCCCCCCAGATACGCAGTATTTT
CDR3: CASSQEAGGPPDTQYF
D: TRBD2
size: -
J: TRBJ2-3
V: TRBV14

DNA: TGCGCCAGCAGCCGGACGGAGACAGGGGGCCCTGAGCAGTTCTTC
CDR3: CASSRTETGGPEQFF
D: TRBD1
size: once
J: TRBJ2-1
V: TRBV5-1

DNA: TGCGCCAGCAGTCATCCCCTTCTCGGGATTCTTAGGAGGACGCAGTATTTT
CDR3: CASSHPLLGILRRTQYF
D: -
size: -
J: TRBJ2-3
V: TRBV23-1

DNA: TGTGCCAGCAGCTCGAAAAACATTCAGTACTTC
CDR3: CASSSKNIQYF
D: -
size: -
J: TRBJ2-4
V: TRBV11-3

DNA: TGTGCCAGCAGCCAAGGTCCAGGGAGGGCCTATGGCTACACCTTC
CDR3: CASSQGPGRAYGYTF
D: -
size: few
J: TRBJ1-2
V: TRBV3-1/TRBV3-2

DNA: TGTGCCAGCAGCCACGGACAGGGAGTTGTATCCTACGAGCAGTACTTC
CDR3: CASSHGQGVVSYEQYF
D: TRBD1
size: -
J: TRBJ2-7
V: TRBV3-1/TRBV3-2

DNA: TGCGCCAGCAGCTTGGCGTCAGGGGAGAGCACTGAAGCTTTCTTT
CDR3: CASSLASGESTEAFF
D: -
size: -
J: TRBJ1-1
V: TRBV5-1

DNA: TGTGCCAGCAGCTCCGACACTCCTTATGGCTACACCTTC
CDR3: CASSSDTPYGYTF
D: -
size: -
J: TRBJ1-2
V: TRBV7-2

DNA: TGTGCCAGCAGTTACGGACAGGGGGCATACGAGCAGTACTTC
CDR3: CASSYGQGAYEQYF
D: TRBD1
size: -
J: TRBJ2-7
V: TRBV6-5

DNA: TGCGCCAGCAGCTTGGATACAGCCATGAACACTGAAGCTTTCTTT
CDR3: CASSLDTAMNTEAFF
D: -
size: -
J: TRBJ1-1
V: TRBV5-1

DNA: TGCGCCAGCAGCTTGTTCACCGGACTAGCGGGAGACCATGAGCAGTTCTTC
CDR3: CASSLFTGLAGDHEQFF
D: TRBD2
size: few
J: TRBJ2-1
V: TRBV5-1

DNA: TGTGCCAGCAGTCTCAGGGAGGGTCAGCCCCAGCATTTT
CDR3: CASSLREGQPQHF
D: -
size: -
J: TRBJ1-5
V: TRBV28

DNA: TGTGCCAGCTCGCCTACGAGCGGGGATCGTTTTTATCAGCCCCAGCATTTT
CDR3: CASSPTSGDRFYQPQHF
D: -
size: once
J: TRBJ1-5
V: TRBV18

DNA: TGTGCCAGCAGCTTTCTGAGGCAGGGGAACACCGGGGAGCTGTTTTTT
CDR3: CASSFLRQGNTGELFF
D: -
size: -
J: TRBJ2-2
V: TRBV5-5

DNA: TGTGCCAGCAGCCAAGACGGGCTAGCGGGAGGATTGCAGACCCAGTACTTC
CDR3: CASSQDGLAGGLQTQYF
D: TRBD2
size: -
J: TRBJ2-5
V: TRBV3-1/TRBV3-2

DNA: TGTGCTAGTGGTTTGATGCCCTCTGAGGCGGGCTATGGCTACACCTTC
CDR3: CASGLMPSEAGYGYTF
D: -
size: -
J: TRBJ1-2
V: TRBV12-5

DNA: TGTGCCAGCAGTTACTCGCGGGACTATAATTCACCCCTCCACTTT
CDR3: CASSYSRDYNSPLHF
D: -
size: -
J: TRBJ1-6
V: TRBV6-6

DNA: TGTGCCAGCAGTGTCGGGGAGAACACTGAAGCTTTCTTT
CDR3: CASSVGENTEAFF
D: -
size: -
J: TRBJ1-1
V: TRBV12-3/TRBV12-4

DNA: TGTGCCAGCAGCCCGGGAGGGGACATAGCTAACTATGGCTACACCTTC
CDR3: CASSPGGDIANYGYTF
D: -
size: -
J: TRBJ1-2
V: TRBV7-9

DNA: TGTGCCAGCAGTTCGCGTGATCCGTCTAGCACAGATACGCAGTATTTT
CDR3: CASSSRDPSSTDTQYF
D: -
size: -
J: TRBJ2-3
V: TRBV27

DNA: TGTGCCAGCAGCCGACAGGGGGTCAACGAGCAGTACTTC
CDR3: CASSRQGVNEQYF
D: TRBD1
size: -
J: TRBJ2-7
V: TRBV6-5